This TCR beta chain was found in a study of T cells in localized non-small cell lung cancer. Clones were sequenced by immunoSEQ multiplex PCR, and TCRdb holds only the in-frame ones, with some missing. The sample includes about 21,000 clones, around 90% of them seen just once. This clone was picked up a small number of times. The CDR3 sequence is 12 residues long. The ends lost 6 bases at V and 7 bases at J; junction bases unmatched: 4. Per germline, CDR1 MGHRA and CDR2 YSYEKL. The chain employs TRBV4-1 and TRBJ1-1, with 8 bases fitting TRBD1. This specimen was peripheral blood mononuclear cells, taken before any cancer treatment. This clonotype was obtained from a male donor at least 60 years old with stage II lung adenocarcinoma. The chain's CDR3 is CASRQGADEAFF. The CDR3 DNA is TGCGCCAGCAGGCAGGGGGCTGATGAAGCTTTCTTT.